This T cell receptor (beta chain) stems from a study of cytomegalovirus exposure and HLA in healthy donors. General study results and limits: Reportedly, TCR beta sequences accurately predicted HLA-A and HLA-B alleles in most subjects.

CDR1 and CDR2 from the germline V gene are MDHEN and SYDVKM. The CDR3 sequence is 17 residues long. V shed 4 bases and J 5 bases; nucleotides not matched to a gene: 13. 13 Jbeta primers and 60 Vbeta primers were used for the PCR. Repertoires were generated with immunoSEQ multiplex PCR, while TCRdb's copy carries only in-frame clones and drops some. The table shows more than 200,000 clones, with 70% occurring only once. To note about this clone: Its antigen is currently unknown.

The chain uses TRBV28 and TRBJ2-3; 9 bases agree with TRBD2. The source material was PBMCs. The sequence derives from a middle-aged man in good health and CMV-seropositive. CDR3 loop: CASSSRSGGGVLDTQYF. In DNA form, the CDR3 reads TGTGCCAGCAGTTCACGTAGTGGCGGGGGGGTGTTAGATACGCAGTATTTT.